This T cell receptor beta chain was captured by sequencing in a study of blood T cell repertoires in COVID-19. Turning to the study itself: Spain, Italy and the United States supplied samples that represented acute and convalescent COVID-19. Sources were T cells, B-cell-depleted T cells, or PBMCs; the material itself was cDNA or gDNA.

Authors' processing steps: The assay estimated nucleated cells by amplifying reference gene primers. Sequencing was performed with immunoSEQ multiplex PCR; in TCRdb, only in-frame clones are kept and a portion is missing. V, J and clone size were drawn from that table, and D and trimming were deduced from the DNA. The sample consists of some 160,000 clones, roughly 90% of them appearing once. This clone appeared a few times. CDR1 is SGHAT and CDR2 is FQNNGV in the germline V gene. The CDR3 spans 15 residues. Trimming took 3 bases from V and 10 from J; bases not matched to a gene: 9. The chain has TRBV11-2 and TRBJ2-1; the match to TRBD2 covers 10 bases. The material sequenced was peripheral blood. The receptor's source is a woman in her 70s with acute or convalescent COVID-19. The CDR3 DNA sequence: TGTGCCAGCAGCTTGGTAGGGCTAGCGGGGGTGGAGCAGTTCTTC. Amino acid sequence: CASSLVGLAGVEQFF.